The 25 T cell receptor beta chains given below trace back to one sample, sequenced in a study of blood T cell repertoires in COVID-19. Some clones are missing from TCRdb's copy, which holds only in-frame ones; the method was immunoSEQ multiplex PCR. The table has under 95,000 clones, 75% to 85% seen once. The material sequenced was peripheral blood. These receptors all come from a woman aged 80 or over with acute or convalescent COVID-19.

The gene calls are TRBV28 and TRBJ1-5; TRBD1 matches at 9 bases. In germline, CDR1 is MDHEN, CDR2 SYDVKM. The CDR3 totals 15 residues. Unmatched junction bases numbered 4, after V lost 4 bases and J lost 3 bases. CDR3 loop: CASSSGTGSNQPQHF. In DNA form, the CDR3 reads TGTGCCAGCAGTTCCGGGACAGGGTCCAATCAGCCCCAGCATTTT.

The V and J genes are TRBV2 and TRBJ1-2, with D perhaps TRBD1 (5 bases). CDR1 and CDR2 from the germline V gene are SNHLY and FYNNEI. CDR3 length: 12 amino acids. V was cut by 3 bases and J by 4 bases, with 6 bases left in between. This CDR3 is CASSDDSYGYTF. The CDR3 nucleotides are TGTGCCAGCAGTGACGACAGCTATGGCTACACCTTC.

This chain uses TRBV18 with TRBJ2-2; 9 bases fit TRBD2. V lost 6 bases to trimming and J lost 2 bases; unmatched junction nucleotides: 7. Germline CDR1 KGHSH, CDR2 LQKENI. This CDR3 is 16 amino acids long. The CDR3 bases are TGTGCCAGCTCGTTTAGCGGGAGCCCAAACACCGGGGAGCTGTTTTTT. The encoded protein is CASSFSGSPNTGELFF.

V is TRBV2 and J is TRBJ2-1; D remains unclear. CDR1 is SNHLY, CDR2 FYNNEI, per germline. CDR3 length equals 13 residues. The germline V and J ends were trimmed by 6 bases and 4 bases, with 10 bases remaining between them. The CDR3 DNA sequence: TGTGCCAGCAGGCGGAACCTTTACAATGAGCAGTTCTTC. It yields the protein CASRRNLYNEQFF.

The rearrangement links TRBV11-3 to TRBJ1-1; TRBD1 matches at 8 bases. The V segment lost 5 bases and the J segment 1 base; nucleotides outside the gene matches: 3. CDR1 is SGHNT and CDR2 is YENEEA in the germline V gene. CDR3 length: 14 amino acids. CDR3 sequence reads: CASSMGQANTEAFF. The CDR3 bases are TGTGCCAGCAGCATGGGACAGGCGAACACTGAAGCTTTCTTT.

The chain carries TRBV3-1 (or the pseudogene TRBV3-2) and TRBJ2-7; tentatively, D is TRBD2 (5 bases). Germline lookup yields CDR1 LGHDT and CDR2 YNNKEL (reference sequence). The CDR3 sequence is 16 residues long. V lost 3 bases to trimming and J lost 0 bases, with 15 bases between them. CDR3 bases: TGTGCCAGCAGCCACCCCGAAGAGCGGCCCTCCTACGAGCAGTACTTC. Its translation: CASSHPEERPSYEQYF.

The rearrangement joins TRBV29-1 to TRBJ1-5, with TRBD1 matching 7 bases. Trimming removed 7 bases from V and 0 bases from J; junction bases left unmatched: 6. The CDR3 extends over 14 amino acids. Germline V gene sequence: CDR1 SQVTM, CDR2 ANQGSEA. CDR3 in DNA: TGCAGCGCCGGAGGACAGGATAGCAATCAGCCCCAGCATTTT. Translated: CSAGGQDSNQPQHF.

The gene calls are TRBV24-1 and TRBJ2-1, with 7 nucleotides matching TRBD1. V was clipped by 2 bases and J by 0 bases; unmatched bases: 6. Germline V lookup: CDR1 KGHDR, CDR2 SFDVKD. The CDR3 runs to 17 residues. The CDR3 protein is CATSDSGRDSSYNEQFF. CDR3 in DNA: TGTGCCACCAGTGATTCGGGACGGGACAGCTCCTACAATGAGCAGTTCTTC.

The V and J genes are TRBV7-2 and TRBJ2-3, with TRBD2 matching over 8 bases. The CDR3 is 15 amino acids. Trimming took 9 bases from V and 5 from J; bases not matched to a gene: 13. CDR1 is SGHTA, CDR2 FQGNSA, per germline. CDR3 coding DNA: TGTGCCAGTTCGTGGGCGGGAGGTGGGGTAGATACGCAGTATTTT. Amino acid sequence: CASSWAGGGVDTQYF.

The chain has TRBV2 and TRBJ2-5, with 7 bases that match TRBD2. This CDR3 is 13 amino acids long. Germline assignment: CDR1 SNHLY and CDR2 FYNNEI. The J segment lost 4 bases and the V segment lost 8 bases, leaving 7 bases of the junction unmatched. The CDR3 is CASLRGMGETQYF. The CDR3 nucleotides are TGTGCCAGCTTGCGGGGGATGGGAGAGACCCAGTACTTC. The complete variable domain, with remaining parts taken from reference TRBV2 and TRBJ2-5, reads EPEVTQTPSHQVTQMGQEVILRCVPISNHLYFYWYRQILGQKVEFLVSFYNNEISEKSEIFDDQFSVERPDGSNFTLKIRSTKLEDSAMYFCASLRGMGETQYFGPGTRLLVL.

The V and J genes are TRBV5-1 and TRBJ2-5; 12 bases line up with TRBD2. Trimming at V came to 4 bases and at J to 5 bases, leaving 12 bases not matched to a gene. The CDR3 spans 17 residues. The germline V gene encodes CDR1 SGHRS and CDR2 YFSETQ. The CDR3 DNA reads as TGCGCCAGCAGCCCGTCCCTAGCGGGAGGGGGACTGGAGACCCAGTACTTC. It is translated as CASSPSLAGGGLETQYF.

The CDR3 here is CASRNRAEAFF. CDR3 sequence (DNA): TGCGCCAGCAGGAACAGGGCTGAAGCTTTCTTT. The chain links TRBV10-1 to TRBJ1-1, with a possible D match to TRBD1 (6 bases). CDR3 length: 11 amino acids. The V end was cut by 6 bases, the J end by 6 bases, with 8 bases between. Germline V gene lookup returns CDR1 WNHNN and CDR2 SYGVQD (reference sequence).

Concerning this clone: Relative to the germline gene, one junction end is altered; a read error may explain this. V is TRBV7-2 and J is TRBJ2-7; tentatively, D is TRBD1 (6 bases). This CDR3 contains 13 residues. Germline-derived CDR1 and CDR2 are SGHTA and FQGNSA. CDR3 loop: CASTLLDSYEQYF. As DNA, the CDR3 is TGTGCCAGCACCTTACTGGACAGCTACGAGCAGTACTTC.

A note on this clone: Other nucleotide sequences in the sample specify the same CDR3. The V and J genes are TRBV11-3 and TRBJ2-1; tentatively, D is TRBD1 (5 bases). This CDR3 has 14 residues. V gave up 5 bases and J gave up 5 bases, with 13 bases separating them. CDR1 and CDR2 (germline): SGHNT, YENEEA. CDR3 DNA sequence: TGTGCCAGCAGCCCAAGGGGTGGGGACAATGAGCAGTTCTTC. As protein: CASSPRGGDNEQFF.

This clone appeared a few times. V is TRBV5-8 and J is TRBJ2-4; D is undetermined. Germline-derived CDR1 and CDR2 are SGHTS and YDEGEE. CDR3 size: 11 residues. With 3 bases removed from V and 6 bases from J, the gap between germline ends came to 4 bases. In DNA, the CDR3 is TGTGCCAGCAGCTCCGGAAACATTCAGTACTTC. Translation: CASSSGNIQYF.

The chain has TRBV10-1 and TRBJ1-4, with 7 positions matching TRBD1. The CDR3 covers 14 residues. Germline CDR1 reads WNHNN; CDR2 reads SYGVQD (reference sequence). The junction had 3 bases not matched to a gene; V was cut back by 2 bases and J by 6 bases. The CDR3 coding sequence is TGCGCCAGCAGTGAGACAGGGGACGATGAAAAACTGTTTTTT. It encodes CASSETGDDEKLFF.

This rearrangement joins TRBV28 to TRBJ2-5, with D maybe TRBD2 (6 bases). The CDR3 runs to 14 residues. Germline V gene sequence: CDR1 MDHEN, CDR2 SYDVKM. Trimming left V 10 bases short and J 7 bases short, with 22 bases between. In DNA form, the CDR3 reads TGTGCCACACCACCTGCTGGGGGGTTGGGGACCCAGTACTTC. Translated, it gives CATPPAGGLGTQYF.

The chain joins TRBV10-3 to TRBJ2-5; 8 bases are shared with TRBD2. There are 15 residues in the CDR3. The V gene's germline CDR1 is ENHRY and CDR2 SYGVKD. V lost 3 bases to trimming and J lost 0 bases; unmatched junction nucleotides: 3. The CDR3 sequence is CAISEGAGDQETQYF. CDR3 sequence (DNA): TGTGCCATCAGTGAAGGAGCGGGGGACCAAGAGACCCAGTACTTC.

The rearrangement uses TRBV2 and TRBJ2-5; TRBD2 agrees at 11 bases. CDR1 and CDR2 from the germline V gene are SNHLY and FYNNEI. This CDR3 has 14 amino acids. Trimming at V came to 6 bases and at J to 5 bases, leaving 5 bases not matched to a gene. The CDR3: CASSAGLAVETQYF. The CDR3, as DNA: TGTGCCAGCAGCGCGGGACTAGCGGTGGAGACCCAGTACTTC.

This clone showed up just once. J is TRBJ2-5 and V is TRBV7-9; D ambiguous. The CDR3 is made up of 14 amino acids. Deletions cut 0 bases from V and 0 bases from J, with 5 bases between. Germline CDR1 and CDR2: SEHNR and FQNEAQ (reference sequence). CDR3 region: CASSLAEYQETQYF. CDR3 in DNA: TGTGCCAGCAGCTTAGCGGAGTACCAAGAGACCCAGTACTTC.

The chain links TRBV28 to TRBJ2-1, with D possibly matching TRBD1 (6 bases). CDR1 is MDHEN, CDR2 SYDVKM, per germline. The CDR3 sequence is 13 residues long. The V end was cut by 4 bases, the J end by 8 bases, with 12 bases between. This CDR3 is CASSSYRVDEQFF. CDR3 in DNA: TGTGCCAGCAGTTCCTACAGGGTCGATGAGCAGTTCTTC.

CDR3 amino acids: CASSDAGGNEKLFF. In DNA, the CDR3 is TGTGCCAGCAGTGATGCAGGGGGCAACGAAAAACTGTTTTTT. The chain joins TRBV2 to TRBJ1-4; 8 bases agree with TRBD1. CDR3 length: 14 amino acids. Trimming at V came to 3 bases and at J to 8 bases, leaving 5 bases not matched to a gene. Germline lookup yields CDR1 SNHLY and CDR2 FYNNEI.

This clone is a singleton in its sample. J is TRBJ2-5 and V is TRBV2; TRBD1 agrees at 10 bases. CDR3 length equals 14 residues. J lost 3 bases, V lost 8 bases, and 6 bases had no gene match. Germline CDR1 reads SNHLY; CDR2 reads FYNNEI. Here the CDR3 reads CASADRGRKETQYF. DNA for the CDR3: TGTGCCAGCGCCGACAGGGGGCGAAAAGAGACCCAGTACTTC.

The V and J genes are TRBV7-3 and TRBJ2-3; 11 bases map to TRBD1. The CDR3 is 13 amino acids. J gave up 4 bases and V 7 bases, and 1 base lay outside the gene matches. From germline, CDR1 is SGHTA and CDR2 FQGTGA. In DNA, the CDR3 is TGTGCCAGCAAGGGACAGGGGGCAGATACGCAGTATTTT. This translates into CASKGQGADTQYF.

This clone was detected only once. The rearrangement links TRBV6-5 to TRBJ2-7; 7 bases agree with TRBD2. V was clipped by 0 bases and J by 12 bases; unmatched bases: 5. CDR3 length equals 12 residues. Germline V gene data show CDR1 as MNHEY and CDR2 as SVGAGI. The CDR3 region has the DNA TGTGCCAGCAGTTACTCAGCGGGGCAGCTGTACTTC. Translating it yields CASSYSAGQLYF.